The sequence of this T cell receptor (beta chain) was determined in a study of blood T cell repertoires in COVID-19. Study information: The origin of the acute and convalescent COVID-19 samples was the United States, Italy and Spain. Sources were T cells, B-cell-depleted T cells, or PBMCs; the material itself was cDNA or gDNA.

The table came from immunoSEQ multiplex PCR; TCRdb's copy has only in-frame clones and leaves some out. Of 150,000 to 200,000 clones in the sample, approximately 90% were seen once. CDR1 and CDR2 from the germline V gene are LGHDT and YNNKEL (reference sequence). Trimming removed 0 bases at V and 7 bases at J, with 22 bases between. The CDR3 runs 19 residues. V and J are TRBV3-1 (or the pseudogene TRBV3-2) and TRBJ1-6, with D uncertain. The specimen was peripheral blood. The TCR comes from a man aged 60-69 years with active or convalescent COVID-19. The CDR3 sequence: CASSQEVPGVRNWNSPLHF. The CDR3 region has the DNA TGTGCCAGCAGCCAAGAGGTTCCCGGGGTGAGGAATTGGAATTCACCCCTCCACTTT.